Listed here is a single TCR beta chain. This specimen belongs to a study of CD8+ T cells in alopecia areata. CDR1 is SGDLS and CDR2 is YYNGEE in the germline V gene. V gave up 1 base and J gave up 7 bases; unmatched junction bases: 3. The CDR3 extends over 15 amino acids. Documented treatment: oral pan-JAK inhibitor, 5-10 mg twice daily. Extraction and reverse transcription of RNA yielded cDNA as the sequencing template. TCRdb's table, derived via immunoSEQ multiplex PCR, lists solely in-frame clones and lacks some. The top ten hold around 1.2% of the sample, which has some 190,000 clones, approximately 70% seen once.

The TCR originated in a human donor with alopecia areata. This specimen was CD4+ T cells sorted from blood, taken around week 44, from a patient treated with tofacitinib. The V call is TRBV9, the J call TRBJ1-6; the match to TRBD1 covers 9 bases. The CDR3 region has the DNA TGTGCCAGCAGCGTAACGGGACAGGGAAATTCACCCCTCCACTTT. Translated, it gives CASSVTGQGNSPLHF. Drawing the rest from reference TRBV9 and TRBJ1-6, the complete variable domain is DSGVTQTPKHLITATGQRVTLRCSPRSGDLSVYWYQQSLDQGLQFLIQYYNGEERAKGNILERFSAQQFPDLHSELNLSSLELGDSALYFCASSVTGQGNSPLHFGNGTRLTVT.